The 15 T cell receptor beta chains reported below all come from one sample, sequenced in a study of T cell responses to AZD1222 COVID-19 vaccine. Assay: immunoSEQ multiplex PCR; the TCRdb copy retains only in-frame clones and omits some. The sample lists about 140,000 clones, 93% occurring once. The specimen comprised peripheral blood, sampled on day 0 of MenACWY control vaccination. These receptors came from an adult in good health.

V is TRBV19 and J is TRBJ1-4; TRBD1 agrees at 9 bases. Per germline, CDR1 LNHDA and CDR2 SQIVND (reference sequence). V was pared by 6 bases and J by 8 bases, with 4 bases of the junction left unmatched. There are 13 residues in the CDR3. The CDR3 region is CASSGTGYEKLFF. The CDR3 DNA reads TGTGCCAGTAGCGGGACAGGGTACGAAAAACTGTTTTTT.

This clone was found once. The CDR3 reads CASSYSDTPEDGYNEKLFF. In nucleotides, the CDR3 is TGTGCCAGCAGTTACTCTGACACCCCCGAGGACGGATATAATGAAAAACTGTTTTTT. This chain connects TRBV6-2 or TRBV6-3 to TRBJ1-4; unclear D gene. This CDR3 is built from 19 residues. Germline CDR1 is MNHEY and CDR2 is SVGEGT. V was pared by 0 bases and J by 4 bases, with 21 bases between.

The rearrangement uses TRBV6-2 or TRBV6-3 and TRBJ1-4; D is unclear. Per germline, CDR1 MNHEY and CDR2 SVGEGT. V shed 2 bases and J shed 8 bases, with 9 bases lying between them. The CDR3 contains 13 residues. CDR3 sequence reads: CASSYVIPEKLFF. Here the CDR3 DNA reads TGTGCCAGCAGTTACGTAATCCCAGAAAAACTGTTTTTT.

The V gene is TRBV5-4, the J gene TRBJ1-6; TRBD1 matches 7 bases. The CDR3 length is 13 residues. From germline, CDR1 is SGHNT and CDR2 YYREEE (reference sequence). The V segment lost 1 base and the J segment 8 bases; nucleotides outside the gene matches: 0. The CDR3 is CASSLTGDSPLHF. CDR3 nucleotide sequence: TGTGCCAGCAGCTTGACAGGGGATTCACCCCTCCACTTT.

The rearrangement links TRBV6-5 to TRBJ1-6; a possible D gene is TRBD1 (5 bases). The CDR3 contains 13 residues. Germline V lookup: CDR1 MNHEY, CDR2 SVGAGI. Trimming took 4 bases from V and 9 from J, leaving 10 bases between them. The CDR3 here is CASSSTGSSPLHF. The CDR3 coding sequence is TGTGCCAGCAGTTCAACAGGCAGTTCACCCCTCCACTTT.

This chain links TRBV24-1 with TRBJ2-1, with 10 bases aligning to TRBD1. This CDR3 region has 16 residues. The V and J ends lost 4 bases and 4 bases, in that order; junction bases with no gene match: 6. Germline loops: CDR1 KGHDR, CDR2 SFDVKD. CDR3: CATSDHGQGDYNEQFF. In nucleotides, the CDR3 is TGTGCCACCAGTGACCATGGACAGGGGGATTACAATGAGCAGTTCTTC.

The chain uses TRBV5-8 and TRBJ1-2, with D perhaps matching TRBD1 (5 bases). Trimming took 4 bases from V and 2 from J, leaving 15 bases between them. The V gene's germline CDR1 is SGHTS and CDR2 YDEGEE. The CDR3 is made up of 15 amino acids. CDR3 amino acids: CASSPWGVKNYGYTF. The CDR3 DNA reads TGTGCCAGCAGCCCCTGGGGGGTTAAGAACTATGGCTACACCTTC.

The J gene is TRBJ2-7, the V gene TRBV12-2; the table's D call, TRBD2, was not checked against the DNA. TRBV12-2 is labeled a pseudogene. This CDR3 spans 16 amino acids. The CDR3 loop reads CASQRAGERSSYEQYF. CDR3 coding DNA: TGTGCAAGTCAAAGGGCCGGGGAGAGGAGCTCCTACGAGCAGTACTTC.

The sample holds one count of this clone. This chain connects TRBV5-4 to TRBJ1-2, with 11 bases fitting TRBD1. The CDR3 runs to 17 residues. V lost 4 bases to trimming and J lost 2 bases; unmatched junction nucleotides: 10. Germline CDR1 and CDR2: SGHNT and YYREEE (reference sequence). CDR3 sequence reads: CASSRDRTGGDNYGYTF. For the CDR3, the DNA is TGTGCCAGCAGCCGAGACAGGACAGGGGGCGACAACTATGGCTACACCTTC.

This chain links TRBV3-1 (or the pseudogene TRBV3-2) with TRBJ1-3; perhaps TRBD1 as D (6 bases). This CDR3 comprises 15 residues. Trimming pared 0 bases from V and 3 bases from J, leaving 9 bases between. The germline V gene has CDR1 LGHDT and CDR2 YNNKEL (reference sequence). Here the CDR3 reads CASSQDPGVGNTIYF. In DNA form, the CDR3 reads TGTGCCAGCAGCCAAGATCCAGGGGTTGGAAACACCATATATTTT.

As to this clone: Compared with germline, one end of the junction differs, possibly owing to a read error. CDR3 region: CASSDSGVGYTF. In nucleotides, the CDR3 is TGTGCCAGCAGTGACTCAGGGGTCGGCTACACCTTC. This chain uses TRBV6-5 with TRBJ1-2; D possibly corresponds to TRBD1 (6 bases). This CDR3 is built from 12 residues. Looked up from germline, CDR1 is MNHEY and CDR2 is SVGAGI.

V is TRBV10-3 and J is TRBJ2-1; no definite D call. With 0 bases removed from V and 9 bases from J, the gap between germline ends came to 9 bases. This CDR3 has 13 amino acids. Per the germline V gene, CDR1 is ENHRY and CDR2 is SYGVKD. CDR3 residues: CAISESTYFEQFF. The CDR3 DNA is TGTGCCATCAGTGAGTCGACCTACTTTGAGCAGTTCTTC.

As regards this clone: One junction end disagrees with the germline gene, perhaps due to a read error. The chain joins TRBV7-9 to TRBJ2-3; TRBD2 might be the D (6 bases). CDR1 and CDR2 (germline): SEHNR, FQNEAQ (reference sequence). This CDR3 is built from 12 residues. CDR3 bases: TGTGCCAGCAGCATATCCGGGACTCCACCGCTCTTT. Residues: CASSISGTPPLF. Together with reference TRBV7-9 and TRBJ2-3, the CDR3 gives the full variable domain: DTGVSQNPRHKITKRGQNVTFRCDPISEHNRLYWYRQTLGQGPEFLTYFQNEAQLEKSRLLSDRFSAERPKGSFSTLEIQRTEQGDSAMYLCASSISGTPPLFGPGTRLTVL.

The rearrangement uses TRBV20-1 and TRBJ2-7; D unresolved. The CDR3 covers 12 residues. Germline V gene data show CDR1 as DFQATT and CDR2 as SNEGSKA (reference sequence). The V end was cut by 3 bases, the J end by 6 bases, with 12 bases between. The CDR3 DNA reads TGCAGTGCTAGTCGGTCCCCCTCCGAGCAGTACTTC. Translated, it gives CSASRSPSEQYF.

For this clone: One end of the junction varies from germline; a read error may be responsible. This chain joins TRBV19 and TRBJ1-1; D not certain. The CDR3 has 15 amino acids. Germline CDR1 reads LNHDA; CDR2 reads SQIVND (reference sequence). This chain's CDR3 is CASSREGEVKTEAFF. CDR3 in DNA: TGTGCCAGTAGTCGAGAGGGAGAAGTGAAGACTGAAGCTTTCTTT.